One sample yielded the 20 T cell receptor beta chains listed below, sequenced in a study of OX40 agonist ivuxolimab in advanced cancers. Data came from immunoSEQ multiplex PCR; TCRdb stores just in-frame clones and leaves some out. The table has over 55,000 clones, 94% seen once. The sample here was CD4+ or CD8+ T cells sorted from blood, taken in a trial of the OX40 agonist ivuxolimab. The source is an adult with an advanced solid tumor such as melanoma, head and neck, liver or kidney cancer.

The chain combines TRBV6-5 with TRBJ1-3, with D unresolved. CDR3 length equals 13 residues. Germline-derived CDR1 and CDR2 are MNHEY and SVGAGI. The ends were cut back, 4 bases at V and 4 bases at J, with 8 bases in the middle. Written as DNA, the CDR3 is TGTGCCAGCAGTTTCAGAACCGGAAACACCATATATTTT. This codes for CASSFRTGNTIYF.

This chain joins TRBV9 and TRBJ2-3; D is ambiguous. The length of the CDR3 is 14 residues. The V gene's germline CDR1 is SGDLS and CDR2 YYNGEE. V lost 2 bases to trimming and J lost 4 bases, with 11 bases between them. CDR3: CASSVLVGPDTQYF. The CDR3 nucleotides are TGTGCCAGCAGCGTCCTAGTTGGTCCAGATACGCAGTATTTT.

This clone appeared once. V is TRBV5-1 and J is TRBJ2-1; D possibly corresponds to TRBD2 (5 bases). V was clipped by 4 bases and J by 4 bases, with 12 bases between them. The germline V gene encodes CDR1 SGHRS and CDR2 YFSETQ. This CDR3 is built from 14 residues. The CDR3 DNA sequence: TGCGCCAGCAGCCGGGGAAGGGAGTACAATGAGCAGTTCTTC. Amino acids: CASSRGREYNEQFF.

The J gene is TRBJ2-3, the V gene TRBV25-1; D gene ambiguous. Per germline, CDR1 MGHDK and CDR2 SYGVNS. Trimming stripped 6 bases from V and 1 base from J, with 8 bases between. This CDR3 region has 13 residues. The CDR3 DNA reads as TGTGCCAGCAGCGAAACGGGCACAGATACGCAGTATTTT. It yields the protein CASSETGTDTQYF.

This clone was seen once. V and J are TRBV7-8 and TRBJ1-2; D gene unclear. The CDR3 has 17 residues. From germline, CDR1 is SGHVS and CDR2 FQNEAQ. Trimming took 0 bases from V and 5 from J, leaving 19 bases between them. As DNA, the CDR3 is TGTGCCAGCAGCTTAGCTGGGTGGCAGACATTTCAGTATGGCTACACCTTC. Protein sequence: CASSLAGWQTFQYGYTF.

This chain connects TRBV9 to TRBJ2-1; D uncertain. The CDR3 length is 13 residues. Germline CDR1 is SGDLS and CDR2 is YYNGEE. Deletions cut 0 bases from V and 2 bases from J, with 3 bases between. The DNA of the CDR3 is TGTGCCAGCAGCGTAGGTCCCTACAATGAGCAGTTCTTC. Residues: CASSVGPYNEQFF.

The genes are TRBV5-4 and TRBJ2-7, with no clear D. Germline CDR1 SGHNT, CDR2 YYREEE (reference sequence). V was clipped by 2 bases and J by 3 bases, with 15 bases between them. The CDR3 totals 15 residues. The CDR3 protein is CASSLDYRNSYEQYF. Written as DNA, the CDR3 is TGTGCCAGCAGCTTAGATTACAGAAATAGCTACGAGCAGTACTTC.

V is TRBV2 and J is TRBJ1-2, with D hard to call. Trimming pared 6 bases from V and 4 bases from J, leaving 9 bases between. CDR3 size: 12 residues. Germline values: CDR1 SNHLY, CDR2 FYNNEI. This CDR3 reads CASRAGIYGYTF. CDR3 DNA: TGTGCCAGCAGAGCCGGGATCTATGGCTACACCTTC.

CDR3 DNA: TGTGCCAGCAGCTTAGCCCTCGGGTCCTACGAGCAGTACTTC. Its translation: CASSLALGSYEQYF. The chain employs TRBV11-2 and TRBJ2-7; no firm D call. V lost 1 base and J 1 base, leaving 8 bases between the germline ends. The CDR3 totals 14 residues. Germline lookup yields CDR1 SGHAT and CDR2 FQNNGV.

The rearrangement joins TRBV6-5 to TRBJ1-2; D not certain. CDR3 length: 16 residues. V was clipped by 0 bases and J by 1 base, with 12 bases between them. Germline loops: CDR1 MNHEY, CDR2 SVGAGI. This CDR3 is CASSYSGTAGNYGYTF. Written as DNA, the CDR3 is TGTGCCAGCAGTTACTCGGGAACTGCCGGTAACTATGGCTACACCTTC.

The genes are TRBV7-2 and TRBJ2-7; maybe TRBD2 (5 bases). The V end was cut by 5 bases, the J end by 0 bases, with 14 bases between. Germline V gene data show CDR1 as SGHTA and CDR2 as FQGNSA. The CDR3 has 15 residues. The DNA of the CDR3 is TGTGCCAGCAGCAAGAGCGGCCTGAGCTCCTACGAGCAGTACTTC. This gives the protein CASSKSGLSSYEQYF.

V is TRBV9 and J is TRBJ2-7; tentatively, D is TRBD1 or TRBD2 (5 bases each). V lost 0 bases and J lost 6, with 13 bases in between. CDR1 and CDR2 (germline): SGDLS, YYNGEE. The CDR3 is made up of 14 amino acids. CDR3 in DNA: TGTGCCAGCAGCGTAGTTGGGGGTATTGGCGAGCAGTACTTC. It specifies CASSVVGGIGEQYF.

This chain uses TRBV15 with TRBJ1-4, with TRBD1 identical over 8 bases. Trimming took 5 bases from V and 8 from J; bases not matched to a gene: 16. The CDR3 runs to 17 residues. The germline V gene has CDR1 LNHNV and CDR2 YYDKDF (reference sequence). The CDR3 loop reads CATSGAQSRGLGEKLFF. The CDR3 nucleotides read TGTGCCACCAGCGGAGCACAATCCAGGGGGCTGGGCGAAAAACTGTTTTTT.

The V gene is TRBV13, the J gene TRBJ2-7, with 8 bases that match TRBD1. The CDR3 runs to 14 residues. V gave up 5 bases and J gave up 4 bases; unmatched junction bases: 7. From germline, CDR1 is PRHDT and CDR2 FYEKMQ (reference sequence). The CDR3 DNA sequence: TGTGCCAGCAGCCCGAGGACAGGGTCGTACGAGCAGTACTTC. Its protein is CASSPRTGSYEQYF.

This chain uses TRBV5-4 with TRBJ1-5; 10 positions agree with TRBD1. V gave up 5 bases and J gave up 7 bases; unmatched junction bases: 6. The germline CDR1 and CDR2 sequences are SGHNT and YYREEE (reference sequence). The CDR3 is 14 amino acids. CDR3 nucleotides: TGTGCCAGCAGTCGGGACAGGGGAAGGCAGCCCCAGCATTTT. Its protein product is CASSRDRGRQPQHF.

V and J are TRBV2 and TRBJ1-2; 7 positions agree with TRBD1. V was clipped by 7 bases and J by 2 bases; unmatched bases: 19. The CDR3 loop spans 18 amino acids. Per the germline V gene, CDR1 is SNHLY and CDR2 is FYNNEI. CDR3 amino acids: CASTITGARQGGNYGYTF. CDR3 nucleotides: TGTGCCAGCACCATAACCGGGGCCCGACAGGGAGGGAACTATGGCTACACCTTC.

The gene calls are TRBV11-3 and TRBJ1-1; weak D call: TRBD1 (5 bases). The germline CDR1 and CDR2 sequences are SGHNT and YENEEA. V shed 4 bases and J shed 1 base, with 7 bases lying between them. The CDR3 totals 13 residues. CDR3 loop: CASSSQGNTEAFF. CDR3 sequence (DNA): TGTGCCAGCAGCTCCCAGGGGAACACTGAAGCTTTCTTT.

V usage is TRBV6-5 and J usage is TRBJ2-7; 7 nucleotides line up with TRBD1. The germline gives CDR1 MNHEY, CDR2 SVGAGI. V trimming: 5 bases; J trimming: 2 bases; junction bases outside the gene matches: 3. This CDR3 has 13 amino acids. CDR3 amino acids: CASSGTETYEQYF. CDR3 nucleotide sequence: TGTGCCAGCAGTGGGACAGAGACCTACGAGCAGTACTTC.

This clone was seen a single time. The rearrangement joins TRBV9 to TRBJ2-5, with TRBD1 as a possible D gene (6 bases). Germline CDR1 is SGDLS and CDR2 is YYNGEE. The V and J ends lost 0 bases and 4 bases respectively, with 13 bases between them. The CDR3 length is 15 residues. The CDR3 bases are TGTGCCAGCAGCGTAGGTTTGGGGGCGGGAGAGACCCAGTACTTC. Residues: CASSVGLGAGETQYF. Looking up the rest from reference TRBV9 and TRBJ2-5 gives the full variable domain: DSGVTQTPKHLITATGQRVTLRCSPRSGDLSVYWYQQSLDQGLQFLIQYYNGEERAKGNILERFSAQQFPDLHSELNLSSLELGDSALYFCASSVGLGAGETQYFGPGTRLLVL.

The chain joins TRBV4-2 to TRBJ2-2; TRBD2 aligns across 11 bases. Germline CDR1 LGHNA, CDR2 YNFKEQ. Unmatched junction bases numbered 6, after V lost 0 bases and J lost 3 bases. The CDR3 is made up of 18 amino acids. The CDR3 region is CASSQEPGLAEDTGELFF. DNA of the CDR3: TGTGCCAGCAGCCAAGAACCGGGACTAGCGGAGGACACCGGGGAGCTGTTTTTT.